Below, one T cell receptor (beta chain) is given with its context. Ipilimumab, 1 mg/kg, started 14 to 28 days after autologous transplant. CDR1 SGHTA and CDR2 FQGNSA come from the germline V gene. Trimming shortened V by 5 bases and J by 4 bases, and 20 bases separated the two germline ends. The CDR3 sequence is 17 residues long. The data belong to a study of ipilimumab plus nivolumab after autologous stem cell transplantation. Turning to the study itself: Both relapsed and primary refractory DLBCL were included.

The assay was immunoSEQ multiplex PCR, and TCRdb's table has in-frame clones only and misses some. The sample contains about 13,000 clones, roughly 72% of which appear only once. This TCR derives from a male donor with diffuse large B-cell lymphoma. The material was PBMCs, obtained in a trial of ipilimumab plus nivolumab as post-transplant consolidation. V and J are TRBV7-2 and TRBJ1-4; no firm D call. The CDR3 DNA reads as TGTGCCAGCAGCAATATCTACCGCGCAGTAGATAATGAAAAACTGTTTTTT. Translating gives CASSNIYRAVDNEKLFF.